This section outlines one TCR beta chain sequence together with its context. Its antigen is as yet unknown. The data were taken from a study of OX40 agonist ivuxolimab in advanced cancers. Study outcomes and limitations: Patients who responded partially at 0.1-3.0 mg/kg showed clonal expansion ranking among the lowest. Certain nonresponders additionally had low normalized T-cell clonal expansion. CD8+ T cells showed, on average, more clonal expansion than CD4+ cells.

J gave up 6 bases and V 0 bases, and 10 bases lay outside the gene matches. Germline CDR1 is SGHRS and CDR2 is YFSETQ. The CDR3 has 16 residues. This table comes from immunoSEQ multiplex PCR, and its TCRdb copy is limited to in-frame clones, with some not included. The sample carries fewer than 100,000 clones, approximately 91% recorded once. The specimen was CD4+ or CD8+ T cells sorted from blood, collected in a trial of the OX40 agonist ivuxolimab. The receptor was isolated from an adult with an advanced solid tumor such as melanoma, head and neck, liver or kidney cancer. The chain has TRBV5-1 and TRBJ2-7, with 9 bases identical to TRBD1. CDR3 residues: CASSLAPGTGSFEQYF. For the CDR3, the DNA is TGCGCCAGCAGCTTGGCCCCAGGGACAGGGAGTTTCGAGCAGTACTTC.